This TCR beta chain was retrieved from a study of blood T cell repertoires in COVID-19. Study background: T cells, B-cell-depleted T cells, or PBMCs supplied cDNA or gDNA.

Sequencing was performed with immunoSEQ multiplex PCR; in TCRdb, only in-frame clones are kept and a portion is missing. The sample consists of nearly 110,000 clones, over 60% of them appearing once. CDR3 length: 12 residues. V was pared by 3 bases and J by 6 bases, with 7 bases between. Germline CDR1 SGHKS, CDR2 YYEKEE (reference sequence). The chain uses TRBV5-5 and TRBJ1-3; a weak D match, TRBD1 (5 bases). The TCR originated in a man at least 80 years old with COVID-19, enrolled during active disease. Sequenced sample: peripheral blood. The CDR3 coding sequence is TGTGCCAGCAGCTGGGGCTTAAACACCATATATTTT. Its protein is CASSWGLNTIYF.